The present TCR beta chain was sequenced within a study of cytomegalovirus exposure and HLA in healthy donors (dated by TCRdb to about 2017). In terms of the full investigation: An earlier analysis of 587 of the donors reported approximately 280 Gb of sequence data and about 120 million unique TCR beta sequences obtained from about 200 million T cells. Among the roughly 390 genotyped donors, around 79% belonged to the genetic ancestry cluster associated with self-reported Caucasian donors. All discovery cohort repertoires had been generated using a single sequencing platform. HLA typing covered class I and class II loci at four-digit resolution. An earlier analysis of approximately 500 of the donors applied high-throughput TCR beta sequencing to assess whether each TCR beta V gene segment acted as functional or pseudogenic. The study profiled the T cell repertoires of 500 to 800 subjects by immunosequencing and related them to cytomegalovirus serostatus. An early release that covered 500 to 800 HLA-typed donors contained around 330 gigabases of sequencing data and 80 million or so unique TCR sequences. The number of donors typed differed by locus, with 629-630 for A, B, C, DRB1 and DQB1, around 520 for DQA1, 600 to 610 for DPA1, and 450 to 480 for DPB1. In a later genetic analysis, genome-wide SNP genotypes for about three fifths of the roughly 670 donors were used, and that subset was treated as a discovery cohort. Donor age, sex, ethnicity and CMV serostatus were collected together with the repertoire data. The study was designed to test whether signatures of past pathogen exposure could be identified by cataloging public T cell receptors. To study patterns of TCR occurrence, a later analysis re-analyzed previously published TCR beta repertoires from more than 550 donors and added high-resolution HLA genotyping. The later analysis used no new phenotypic data to find candidate immune exposures, relying instead on TCR beta sequences and their occurrence across donors. Among about 370 genotyped donors of the cohort, an average of approximately 200,000 unique TCR beta nucleotide sequences was sequenced per donor, of which about 18% were non-productive. The study combined high-throughput TCR immunosequencing, statistical association of individual TCRs with disease status, and machine learning to predict cytomegalovirus infection status. About 5 DR-DQ haplotypes were handled as single units for association and clustering, since linkage in the cohort was strong. A separate validation cohort of more than 100 different subjects was used in addition to the 666-subject first cohort.

Notes on this clone: Its antigen target is currently unknown. No qualities accompany the bases; no much larger clone lies one base away.

Receptor amplification or capture employed the immunoSEQ multiplex PCR assay. For the multiplex PCR, a mixture combining 60 forward primers for TCR Vbeta segments and 13 reverse primers for TCR Jbeta segments was used. A multiplex PCR assay on genomic DNA amplified the CDR3 region of rearranged TCR beta genes. The Illumina HiSeq System was used to sequence the amplified TCR beta libraries as 87-base-pair reads. In the source study's methods: A later analysis tallied approximately 87 million unique TCR beta chains across the 700 or so repertoires, and around 9.9 million of those chains were shared by two or more donors. A nearest-neighbor algorithm error-corrected the raw reads and collapsed the reads into unique sequences, merging closely related sequences to remove PCR and sequencing errors. V, D and J gene segments were assigned by aligning CDR3 sequences to IMGT reference sequences. For a sequence to be retained, a match of at least six nucleotides was required to both a V gene segment and a J gene segment. A rearrangement counted as productive if the CDR3 had no stop codons and remained in frame with V and J, and every other rearrangement counted as non-productive. Following IMGT convention, CDR3 was defined as the stretch from the second conserved V-encoded cysteine to the conserved J-encoded phenylalanine. Sequences without an unambiguous match to a single V gene segment were excluded from the earlier analysis of about 630 of the donors. In an earlier analysis of 587 of the donors, V segments were called functional above 56.7% productive rearrangements and were called segregating when the between-donor standard deviation exceeded 5%. A statistical classification framework was built for diagnosing cytomegalovirus status from the catalog of TCR beta chain sequences. V and J gene assignment, in a later analysis, came from comparing TCR nucleotide sequences with IMGT/GENE-DB human TR gene sequences. Using the TCRdist pipeline, a later analysis assigned CDR3 sequences along with most-parsimonious VDJ recombination scenarios. In a later analysis, each TCR beta chain was defined by its CDR3 amino acid sequence together with its V-gene family, and reads without a unique V-gene family were excluded. In a later analysis, a few hundred highly shared, low-generation-probability nucleotide sequences were removed to address suspected cross-contamination and a sequencing artifact. In a later analysis, a clonal expansion index was calculated for each public chain from normalized within-repertoire ranks of inferred template counts. In a later analysis, generation probabilities were computed with a VDJ recombination model fitted to out-of-frame rearrangements, and the resulting probabilities were checked against IGoR. A later analysis scored TCR-TCR, TCR-HLA and TCR-CMV co-occurrence with hypergeometric tests, applying a repertoire-size bias correction to TCR pairs. A later analysis estimated false discovery rates by permuting HLA or CMV assignments 20 times. In a later analysis, co-occurring TCRs were grouped with DBSCAN, and TCRdist sequence similarity was added when clustering was performed within HLA-allele-positive subsets. Repertoires with fewer than 30,000 or more than 120,000 public chains were left out of co-occurrence clustering, as were about five repertoires with anomalous nucleotide sharing. TCRdb retrieved this table from immuneACCESS and kept in-frame rearrangements only. Not all clones are present; in checked studies, unresolved V genes account for under half, and no reason is known for the remainder. For V, J and clone size, that table is used; D and trimming come from the DNA. This sample is represented by about 160,000 clones; roughly 77% of them were singletons. Approximately 5% of the sample rests with the top ten.

Study-level results and caveats: A later analysis associated 15,000 or so TCR beta sequences with specific HLA alleles at a false discovery rate of 0.05. When HLA alleles, especially DR and DQ, strongly co-occurred, TCR associations were difficult to assign to individual alleles. Most TCR sequences were observed very rarely across donors, whereas some public TCRs were present in many individuals. Because HLA typing was unavailable for some donors at each locus, only the typed subset was used in association tests. A later genetic analysis reported fewer N-insertions in productive TCRs among donors in an Asian-associated ancestry cluster than the roughly 620-donor mean. Presence/absence analyses assumed roughly uniform sequencing depth across donors, an assumption that may not hold. A later analysis found that HLA-associated TCR beta chains were more clonally expanded and had lower generation probabilities than equally common non-associated chains. According to the authors, the approach could potentially be generalized to other disease states and immunological phenotypes. Broadly in line with IMGT annotations, most TCR beta V segments showed up in productive rearrangements about 87% or about 30% of the time in an earlier analysis of several hundred of the donors. Most CMV-associated TCR beta chains appeared to be HLA-restricted in a later analysis, and the HLA associations seemed to be driven largely by CMV exposure. A few of the identified cytomegalovirus-associated TCR beta chains were confirmed in vitro to be specific for cytomegalovirus antigens. Fewer than 20 rarely observed V segments, including chromosome 9 orphons, were excluded from the earlier analysis of almost 600 of the donors because counts were too low. In the study, 164 TCR beta chains were listed as associated with cytomegalovirus. In a later analysis, several top co-occurrence clusters were reported to appear linked to parvovirus B19, influenza, CMV and Epstein-Barr virus. For the cohort, immune exposure information was limited to CMV serostatus. The cohort was sequenced for TCR beta chains only, and without alpha or paired-chain data the features that could be detected were limited. Cytomegalovirus status was reported to be diagnosed by the classifier with high specificity and sensitivity in both the original and validation cohorts. In a later genetic analysis, a missense DCLRE1C variant was associated with V-gene and J-gene trimming of TCR beta chains, and the association was replicated in an independent cohort. In a later analysis, the rate of TCR association differed among HLA loci, with DRB1 alleles having the most associated TCRs and HLA-C alleles having the fewest. Correlated functional status among segregating V segments might reflect linkage disequilibrium, but an unknown experimental factor could not be ruled out. A group of highly shared sequence variants was considered likely to be a technical artifact of the sequencing pipeline. A further reported finding was that TCR beta sequences accurately predicted the HLA-A and HLA-B alleles for most subjects in the first cohort.

In total, over 600 healthy bone marrow donors made up the cohort. At the time of sampling, all cohort members were nominally healthy, though unrecorded immune exposures were likely present. The donor tested CMV seropositive and was one of the 289 seropositive cohort members. A peripheral blood sample was provided by each donor, and peripheral blood mononuclear cells were used for TCR beta sequencing. The Qiagen DNeasy Blood Extraction Kit was used to extract genomic DNA from the blood cell samples. The sample was PBMCs. The sequence derives from a man between 18 and 29 years old in good health and CMV-seropositive.

The DNA reads TGTGCCAGCAGCTCACGGGGTAACACTGAAGCTTTCTTT. Its protein reads: CASSSRGNTEAFF. The sequence is built from TRBV7-9 and TRBJ1-1, with the D gene call left open. V was cut back by 4 bases and J by 2 bases, leaving a gap of 8 bases between them. Its CDR3 holds 13 amino acids, cysteine through phenylalanine. Only the CDR3 portion is preserved as DNA: 39 bases, with reading frame beginning at the first base. CDR1 and CDR2, per the germline V gene (reference sequence), are SEHNR and FQNEAQ.